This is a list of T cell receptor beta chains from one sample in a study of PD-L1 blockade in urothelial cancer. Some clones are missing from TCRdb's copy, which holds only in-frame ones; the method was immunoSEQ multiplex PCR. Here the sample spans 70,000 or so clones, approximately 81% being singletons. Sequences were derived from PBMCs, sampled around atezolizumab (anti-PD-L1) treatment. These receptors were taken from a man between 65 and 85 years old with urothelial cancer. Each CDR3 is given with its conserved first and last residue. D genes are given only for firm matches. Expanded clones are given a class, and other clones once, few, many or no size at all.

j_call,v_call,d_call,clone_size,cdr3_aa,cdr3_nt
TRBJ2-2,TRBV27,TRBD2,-,CASRRLAGSGELFF,TGTGCCAGCAGGCGACTAGCGGGAAGCGGGGAGCTGTTTTTT
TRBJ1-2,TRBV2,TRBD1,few,CASSDTGAGFGGYTF,TGTGCCAGCAGTGATACAGGGGCGGGGTTCGGTGGCTACACCTTC
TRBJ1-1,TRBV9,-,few,CASSPDTGTEAFF,TGTGCCAGCAGCCCTGATACGGGCACTGAAGCTTTCTTT
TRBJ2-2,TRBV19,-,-,CASSVTPGANTGELFF,TGTGCCAGTAGCGTAACCCCCGGAGCGAACACCGGGGAGCTGTTTTTT
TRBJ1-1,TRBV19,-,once,CASSIVGGLIGTEAFF,TGTGCCAGTAGTATAGTCGGCGGACTTATTGGCACTGAAGCTTTCTTT
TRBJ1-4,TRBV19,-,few,CASADGSNEKLFF,TGTGCCAGCGCGGACGGGAGTAATGAAAAACTGTTTTTT
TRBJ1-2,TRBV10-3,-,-,CAISEKGGYGYTF,TGTGCCATCAGTGAGAAAGGGGGATATGGCTACACCTTC
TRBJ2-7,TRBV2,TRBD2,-,CASWDLGLAGATFHEQYF,TGTGCCAGTTGGGACCTGGGACTAGCGGGGGCCACTTTCCACGAGCAGTACTTC
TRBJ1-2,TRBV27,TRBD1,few,CASSLSTGEGGYTF,TGTGCCAGCAGTTTATCGACAGGGGAGGGTGGCTACACCTTC
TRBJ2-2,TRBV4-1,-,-,CASSQEIPVMSAGELFF,TGCGCCAGCAGCCAAGAGATTCCGGTGATGTCTGCCGGGGAGCTGTTTTTT
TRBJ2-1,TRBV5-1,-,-,CASTPDMAYNEQFF,TGCGCCAGCACCCCGGACATGGCCTACAATGAGCAGTTCTTC
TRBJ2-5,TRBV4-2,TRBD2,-,CASSQDGRGQETQYF,TGTGCCAGCAGCCAAGATGGGCGGGGGCAAGAGACCCAGTACTTC
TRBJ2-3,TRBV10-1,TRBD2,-,CASNNGGGDTQYF,TGCGCCAGCAATAACGGGGGGGGAGATACGCAGTATTTT
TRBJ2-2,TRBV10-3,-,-,CAISAPGRGELFF,TGTGCCATCAGTGCCCCAGGAAGAGGGGAGCTGTTTTTT
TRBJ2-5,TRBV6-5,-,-,CASRRRDTSAGTQYF,TGTGCCAGCAGAAGACGGGACACCTCTGCGGGGACCCAGTACTTC
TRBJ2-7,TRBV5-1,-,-,CASSLGVQGFYEQYF,TGCGCCAGCAGCCTGGGAGTCCAGGGTTTCTACGAGCAGTACTTC
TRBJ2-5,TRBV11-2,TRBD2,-,CASSLGGGGRWETQYF,TGTGCCAGCAGCTTAGGGGGCGGCGGGAGATGGGAGACCCAGTACTTC
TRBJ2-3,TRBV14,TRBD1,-,CASRGDRGDTQYF,TGTGCCAGCAGAGGGGACAGAGGAGATACGCAGTATTTT
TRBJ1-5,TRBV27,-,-,CASSLYTGGGNQPQHF,TGTGCCAGCAGTTTATACACGGGGGGGGGTAATCAGCCCCAGCATTTT
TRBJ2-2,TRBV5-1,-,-,CASRRGQSTGELFF,TGCGCCAGCAGAAGGGGACAATCTACCGGGGAGCTGTTTTTT
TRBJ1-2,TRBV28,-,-,CASSHNGYGYTF,TGTGCCAGCAGTCATAACGGCTATGGCTACACCTTC
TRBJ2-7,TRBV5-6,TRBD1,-,CASTRGQSNTGEQYF,TGTGCCAGCACCCGGGGACAGAGCAATACGGGGGAGCAGTACTTC
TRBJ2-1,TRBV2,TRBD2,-,CASSTRLAGGYNEQFF,TGTGCCAGCAGCACCCGACTAGCGGGAGGGTACAATGAGCAGTTCTTC
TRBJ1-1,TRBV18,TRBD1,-,CASSPGQGNTEAFF,TGTGCCAGCTCCCCGGGACAGGGGAACACTGAAGCTTTCTTT
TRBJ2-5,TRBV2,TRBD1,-,CASSDRAQETQYF,TGTGCCAGCAGCGACAGGGCACAAGAGACCCAGTACTTC
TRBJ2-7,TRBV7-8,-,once,CASSLGPGHGDEQYF,TGTGCCAGCAGCTTGGGACCGGGACACGGGGACGAGCAGTACTTC
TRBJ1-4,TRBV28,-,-,CASSLGGSTNEKLFF,TGTGCCAGCAGTTTAGGCGGGTCAACTAATGAAAAACTGTTTTTT
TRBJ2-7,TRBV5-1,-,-,CATGPGSSYEQYF,TGCGCCACCGGCCCAGGAAGCTCCTACGAGCAGTACTTC
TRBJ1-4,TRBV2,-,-,CASSDLVGVGLFF,TGTGCCAGCAGTGACCTAGTCGGAGTAGGTCTGTTTTTT
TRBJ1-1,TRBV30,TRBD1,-,CAFLDRDTEAFF,TGTGCCTTCCTCGACAGGGACACTGAAGCTTTCTTT
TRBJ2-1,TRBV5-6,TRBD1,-,CASSKSKGQTIYNEQFF,TGTGCCAGCAGCAAATCAAAGGGACAGACAATTTACAATGAGCAGTTCTTC
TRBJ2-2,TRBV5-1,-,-,CASGSRDTGELFF,TGCGCCAGCGGGAGTCGCGACACCGGGGAGCTGTTTTTT
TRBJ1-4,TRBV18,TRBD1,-,CASSPRLPGQGNEKLFF,TGTGCCAGCTCACCACGGTTGCCGGGACAGGGTAATGAAAAACTGTTTTTT
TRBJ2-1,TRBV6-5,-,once,CATGRPAGNEQFF,TGTGCCACTGGTCGTCCCGCGGGTAATGAGCAGTTCTTC
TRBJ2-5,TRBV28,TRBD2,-,CASSTSGRVRETQYF,TGTGCCAGCAGCACCAGCGGGAGGGTCCGGGAGACCCAGTACTTC
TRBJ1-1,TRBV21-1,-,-,CASSKIGENTEAFF,TGTGCCAGCAGCAAAATAGGGGAGAACACTGAAGCTTTCTTT
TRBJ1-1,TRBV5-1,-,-,CASSPPGMSNTEAFF,TGCGCCAGCAGCCCCCCCGGTATGTCAAACACTGAAGCTTTCTTT
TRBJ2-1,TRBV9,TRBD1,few,CASSPGQGPYNEQFF,TGTGCCAGCAGCCCGGGACAGGGACCTTACAATGAGCAGTTCTTC
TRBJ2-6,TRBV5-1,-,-,CASSFWSRGGSGANVLTF,TGCGCCAGCAGCTTTTGGTCCAGAGGAGGCTCTGGGGCCAACGTCCTGACTTTC
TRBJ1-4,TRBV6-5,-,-,CASSYGPRVTNEKLFF,TGTGCCAGCAGTTACGGACCCAGGGTCACTAATGAAAAACTGTTTTTT
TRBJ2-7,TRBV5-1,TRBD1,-,CASRGGTGDYEQYF,TGCGCCAGCAGAGGGGGGACAGGGGACTACGAGCAGTACTTC
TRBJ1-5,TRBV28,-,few,CASMEQNQPQHF,TGTGCCAGCATGGAACAGAATCAGCCCCAGCATTTT